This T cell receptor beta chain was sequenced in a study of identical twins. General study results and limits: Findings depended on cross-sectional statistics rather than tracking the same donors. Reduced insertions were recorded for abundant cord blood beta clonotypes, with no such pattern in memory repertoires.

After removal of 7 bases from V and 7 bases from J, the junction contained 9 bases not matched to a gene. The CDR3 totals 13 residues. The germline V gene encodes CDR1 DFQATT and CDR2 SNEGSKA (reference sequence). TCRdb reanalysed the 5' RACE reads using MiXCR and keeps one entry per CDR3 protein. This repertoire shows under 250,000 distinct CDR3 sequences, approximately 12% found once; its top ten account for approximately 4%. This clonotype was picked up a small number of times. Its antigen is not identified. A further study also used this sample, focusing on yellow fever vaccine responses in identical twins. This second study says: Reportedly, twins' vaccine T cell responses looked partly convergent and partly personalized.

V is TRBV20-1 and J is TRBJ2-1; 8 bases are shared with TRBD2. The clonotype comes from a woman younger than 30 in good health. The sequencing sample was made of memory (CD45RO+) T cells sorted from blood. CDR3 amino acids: CSVSSGLVNEQFF. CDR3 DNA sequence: TGCAGTGTCTCTAGCGGGTTGGTAAATGAGCAGTTCTTC.